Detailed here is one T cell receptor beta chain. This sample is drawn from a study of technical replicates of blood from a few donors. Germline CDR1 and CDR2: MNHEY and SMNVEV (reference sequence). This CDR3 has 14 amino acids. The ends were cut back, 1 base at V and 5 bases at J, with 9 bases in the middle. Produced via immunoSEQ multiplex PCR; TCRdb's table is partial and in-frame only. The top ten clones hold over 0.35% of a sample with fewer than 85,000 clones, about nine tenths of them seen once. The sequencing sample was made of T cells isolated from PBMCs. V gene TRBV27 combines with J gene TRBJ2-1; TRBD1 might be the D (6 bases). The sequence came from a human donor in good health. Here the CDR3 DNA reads TGTGCCAGCAGTTTATGGGGGCCTAACAATGAGCAGTTCTTC. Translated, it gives CASSLWGPNNEQFF.